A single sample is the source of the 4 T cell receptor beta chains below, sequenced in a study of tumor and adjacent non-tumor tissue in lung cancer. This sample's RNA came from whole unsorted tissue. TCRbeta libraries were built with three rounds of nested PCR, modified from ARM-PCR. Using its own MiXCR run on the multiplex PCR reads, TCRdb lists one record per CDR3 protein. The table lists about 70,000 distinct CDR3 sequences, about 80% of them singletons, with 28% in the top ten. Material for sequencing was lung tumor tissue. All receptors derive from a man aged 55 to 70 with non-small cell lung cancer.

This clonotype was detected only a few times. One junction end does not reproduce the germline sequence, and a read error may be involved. The CDR3 loop is CASCEAGSYNEQFF. CDR3 nucleotides: TGTGCCAGCTGTGAGGCGGGTTCTTACAATGAGCAATTCTTC. The chain links TRBV6-5 to TRBJ2-1, with D possibly being TRBD2 (5 bases). This CDR3 spans 14 amino acids. CDR1 and CDR2 (germline): MNHEY, SVGAGI.

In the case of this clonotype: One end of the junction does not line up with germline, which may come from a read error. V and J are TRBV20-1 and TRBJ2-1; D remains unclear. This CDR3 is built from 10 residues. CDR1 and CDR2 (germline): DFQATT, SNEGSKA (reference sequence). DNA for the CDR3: TGCAGTGCTATTGACAATAAGCAGTTCTTC. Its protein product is CSAIDNKQFF.

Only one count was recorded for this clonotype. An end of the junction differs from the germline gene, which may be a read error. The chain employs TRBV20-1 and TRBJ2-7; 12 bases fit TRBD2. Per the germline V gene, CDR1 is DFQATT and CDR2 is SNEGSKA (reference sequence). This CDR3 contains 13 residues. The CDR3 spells CNANGLAGSEQYF. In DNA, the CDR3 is TGCAATGCTAACGGACTAGCGGGAAGCGAACAGTACTTC.

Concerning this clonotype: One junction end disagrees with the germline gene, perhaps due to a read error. CDR3 bases: TGTGCCAGCAGTCATCGGGACCCAGGCTCCTACAAGCAGTACTTC. It yields the protein CASSHRDPGSYKQYF. The rearrangement links TRBV12-3 or TRBV12-4 to TRBJ2-7, with D perhaps TRBD1 or TRBD2 (5 bases each). This CDR3 has 15 residues.